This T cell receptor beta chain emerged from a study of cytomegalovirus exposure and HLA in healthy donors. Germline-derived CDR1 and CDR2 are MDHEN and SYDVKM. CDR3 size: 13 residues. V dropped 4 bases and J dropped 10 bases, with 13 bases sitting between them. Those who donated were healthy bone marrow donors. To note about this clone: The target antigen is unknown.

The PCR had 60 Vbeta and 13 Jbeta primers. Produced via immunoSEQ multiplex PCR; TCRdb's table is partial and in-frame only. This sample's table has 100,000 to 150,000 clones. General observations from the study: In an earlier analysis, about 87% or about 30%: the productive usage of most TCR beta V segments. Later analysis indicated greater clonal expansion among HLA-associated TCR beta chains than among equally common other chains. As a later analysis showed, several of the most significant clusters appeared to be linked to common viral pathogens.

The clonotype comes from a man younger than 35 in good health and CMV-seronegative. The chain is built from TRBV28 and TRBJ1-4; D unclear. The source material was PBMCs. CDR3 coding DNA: TGTGCCAGCAGTTATCCGGCCAGCGGAAAACTGTTTTTT. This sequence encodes CASSYPASGKLFF.